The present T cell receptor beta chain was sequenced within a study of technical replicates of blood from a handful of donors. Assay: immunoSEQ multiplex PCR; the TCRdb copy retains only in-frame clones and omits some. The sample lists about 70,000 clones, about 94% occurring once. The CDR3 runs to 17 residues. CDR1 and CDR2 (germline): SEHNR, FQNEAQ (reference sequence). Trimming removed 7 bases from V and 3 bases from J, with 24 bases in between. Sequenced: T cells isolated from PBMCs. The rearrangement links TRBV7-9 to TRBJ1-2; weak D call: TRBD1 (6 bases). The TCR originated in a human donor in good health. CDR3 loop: CASTNFEGGFIDYGYTF. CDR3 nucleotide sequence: TGTGCCAGCACCAACTTTGAAGGGGGATTTATCGACTATGGCTACACCTTC.